The 30 T cell receptor beta chains below come from one sample, sequenced in a study of immune evolution from preneoplasia to lung adenocarcinoma. Profiled with immunoSEQ multiplex PCR; TCRdb holds only in-frame clones, not every one. The sample has some 41,000 clones, around 79% seen once. Sequenced sample: FFPE invasive lung adenocarcinoma tissue. These receptors were obtained from a person aged 55-75 years with lung adenocarcinoma.

This clone was seen only a few times. The rearrangement links TRBV6-4 to TRBJ2-1; D is tentatively TRBD1 or TRBD2 (5 bases each). Trimming took off 2 bases at V and 1 base at J, with 9 bases between the two ends. The CDR3 totals 15 residues. Germline lookup yields CDR1 MRHNA and CDR2 SNTAGT. The CDR3 sequence: CASSDGDGSYNEQFF. CDR3 DNA sequence: TGTGCCAGCAGTGACGGGGACGGGTCCTACAATGAGCAGTTCTTC.

The CDR3 DNA is TGTGCCAGCAGTTTATTTTTAGGTAGTCACTATGGCTACACCTTC. Translated, it gives CASSLFLGSHYGYTF. This sequence joins TRBV28 and TRBJ1-2; D unclear. In germline, CDR1 is MDHEN, CDR2 SYDVKM. Trimming removed 1 base at V and 3 bases at J, with 12 bases between. This CDR3 is 15 amino acids long.

The rearrangement joins TRBV12-5 to TRBJ2-7, with a weak D call TRBD1 (6 bases). In germline, CDR1 is LGHNT, CDR2 FRNRAP. The V and J ends lost 0 bases and 4 bases respectively, with 19 bases between them. The CDR3 is 17 residues long. CDR3 sequence: CASGLVAHRARAYEQYF. The CDR3 DNA follows: TGTGCTAGTGGTTTGGTAGCTCACAGGGCTCGGGCTTACGAGCAGTACTTC.

The chain is built from TRBV18 and TRBJ1-1, with TRBD1 matching 7 bases. The length of the CDR3 is 12 residues. The germline gives CDR1 KGHSH, CDR2 LQKENI. With V trimmed by 5 bases and J by 7 bases, 4 bases remained unmatched. CDR3: CASSTYRGEAFF. The CDR3 nucleotides read TGTGCCAGCTCAACCTACAGGGGTGAAGCTTTCTTT.

In its sample, this clone was seen once. V gene TRBV11-3 combines with J gene TRBJ2-3, with 7 bases that match TRBD2. V shed 4 bases, J shed 1 base, and the junction held 11 bases outside the gene matches. The CDR3 is 17 residues long. Per the germline V gene, CDR1 is SGHNT and CDR2 is YENEEA. CDR3 in amino acids: CASSSGERGLRTDTQYF. The CDR3 coding sequence is TGTGCCAGCAGCTCCGGGGAGAGGGGACTACGCACAGATACGCAGTATTTT.

CDR3 sequence (DNA): TGTGCCAGCAGCTTAGGGACTAGCATAGGAGGAGATACGCAGTATTTT. Protein sequence: CASSLGTSIGGDTQYF. The chain employs TRBV5-6 and TRBJ2-3, with TRBD2 matching over 9 bases. The CDR3 covers 16 residues. The germline gives CDR1 SGHDT, CDR2 YYEEEE. The V and J ends lost 2 bases and 5 bases, in that order; junction bases with no gene match: 9.

The rearrangement links TRBV5-6 to TRBJ2-5, with 9 bases aligning to TRBD1. There are 14 residues in the CDR3. The germline V gene has CDR1 SGHDT and CDR2 YYEEEE. V gave up 1 base and J gave up 4 bases; unmatched junction bases: 2. The CDR3 DNA is TGTGCCAGCAGCTTGACGACAGGGGGAGAGACCCAGTACTTC. The encoded protein is CASSLTTGGETQYF.

The chain has TRBV27 and TRBJ2-5, with 15 bases matching TRBD2. V lost 5 bases to trimming and J lost 5 bases; unmatched junction nucleotides: 6. Germline V gives CDR1 MNHEY, CDR2 SMNVEV (reference sequence). This CDR3 comprises 16 residues. The CDR3 loop reads CASSPGLAGGRETQYF. CDR3 nucleotide sequence: TGTGCCAGCAGTCCGGGACTAGCGGGAGGTCGGGAGACCCAGTACTTC.

This clone was counted once. The chain has TRBV11-3 and TRBJ2-3, with unresolved D. Deletions cut 0 bases from V and 9 bases from J, with 10 bases between. The germline V gene has CDR1 SGHNT and CDR2 YENEEA. The CDR3 sequence is 13 residues long. Here the CDR3 reads CASSLDGVGTQYF. DNA of the CDR3: TGTGCCAGCAGCTTAGACGGAGTTGGAACGCAGTATTTT.

This clone has only a few counts. The chain joins TRBV6-6 to TRBJ1-1, with D perhaps matching TRBD1 (6 bases). The CDR3 has 15 residues. Between the trimmed V and J ends, which lost 2 bases and 1 base, there was a span of 11 bases. Germline loops: CDR1 MNHNY, CDR2 SVGAGI (reference sequence). CDR3 amino acids: CASSYADRRNTEAFF. CDR3 DNA: TGTGCCAGCAGTTACGCCGACAGGAGGAACACTGAAGCTTTCTTT.

V gene TRBV6-5 combines with J gene TRBJ2-7, with D perhaps matching TRBD1 (6 bases). The CDR3 sequence is 12 residues long. Trimming left V 6 bases short and J 4 bases short, with 10 bases between. Germline CDR1 MNHEY, CDR2 SVGAGI. The CDR3 region has the DNA TGTGCCAGCAGAAACAGGGTTTACGAGCAGTACTTC. It specifies CASRNRVYEQYF.

V is TRBV7-9 and J is TRBJ2-3; D tentatively reads TRBD1 or TRBD2 (5 bases each). The CDR3 runs to 12 residues. Germline assignment: CDR1 SEHNR and CDR2 FQNEAQ (reference sequence). Trimming removed 11 bases from V and 0 bases from J, with 9 bases in between. The CDR3 loop reads CAGGDSTDTQYF. Here the CDR3 DNA reads TGTGCCGGTGGGGACAGCACAGATACGCAGTATTTT.

CDR3 protein: CASTVAGPKGYTF. The CDR3 DNA sequence: TGCGCCAGCACAGTAGCGGGGCCTAAGGGCTACACCTTC. This chain connects TRBV23-1 to TRBJ1-2, with D perhaps matching TRBD1 (5 bases). TRBV23-1 is an ORF, with its function uncertain. V shed 7 bases and J shed 8 bases, with 17 bases lying between them. The CDR3 runs 13 residues.

V gene TRBV6-5 combines with J gene TRBJ1-2; TRBD1 agrees at 9 bases. The CDR3 length is 15 residues. Trimming at V came to 7 bases and at J to 1 base, leaving 7 bases not matched to a gene. Germline assignment: CDR1 MNHEY and CDR2 SVGAGI. This chain's CDR3 is CASTGTGLINYGYTF. CDR3 in DNA: TGTGCCAGCACCGGGACAGGGCTCATTAACTATGGCTACACCTTC.

The rearrangement joins TRBV29-1 to TRBJ1-2; D remains ambiguous. The V end lost 2 bases, the J end lost 2 bases, and 12 bases lay between the germline ends. The CDR3 is 14 residues long. Per the germline V gene, CDR1 is SQVTM and CDR2 is ANQGSEA. Here the CDR3 DNA reads TGCAGCGTTGAAATCGCCCCGTTCAACTATGGCTACACCTTC. Amino acids: CSVEIAPFNYGYTF. The whole variable domain, remainder taken from reference TRBV29-1 and TRBJ1-2, is SAVISQKPSRDICQRGTSLTIQCQVDSQVTMMFWYRQQPGQSLTLIATANQGSEATYESGFVIDKFPISRPNLTFSTLTVSNMSPEDSSIYLCSVEIAPFNYGYTFGSGTRLTVV.

This clone counts as medium-sized (0.01 to 0.1%). The J gene is TRBJ1-2, the V gene TRBV9; D uncertain. The germline CDR1 and CDR2 sequences are SGDLS and YYNGEE. V was clipped by 5 bases and J by 6 bases, with 8 bases between them. This CDR3 is 11 amino acids long. DNA for the CDR3: TGTGCCAGCAGTTCCCCCGATGGCTACACCTTC. It encodes CASSSPDGYTF.

This clone showed up just a few times. The V call is TRBV19, the J call TRBJ2-2; tentatively, D is TRBD1 (5 bases). Germline assignment: CDR1 LNHDA and CDR2 SQIVND (reference sequence). CDR3 size: 15 residues. V lost 3 bases to trimming and J lost 4 bases, with 12 bases between them. This CDR3 reads CASSIGPQGTGELFF. CDR3 coding DNA: TGTGCCAGTAGTATCGGACCCCAGGGCACCGGGGAGCTGTTTTTT.

This clone was seen a handful of times. The gene calls are TRBV28 and TRBJ1-2, with no clear D. Trimming left V 10 bases short and J 4 bases short, with 16 bases between. The CDR3 spans 13 residues. Germline V gene data show CDR1 as MDHEN and CDR2 as SYDVKM. The DNA of the CDR3 is TGTGCCACCTCAGTCGAGGATGGCTATGGCTACACCTTC. Amino acid sequence: CATSVEDGYGYTF.

This clone was found once. This chain joins TRBV7-9 and TRBJ1-1; 8 positions agree with TRBD1. V trimming: 4 bases; J trimming: 4 bases; junction bases outside the gene matches: 5. This CDR3 spans 14 amino acids. Germline CDR1 and CDR2: SEHNR and FQNEAQ (reference sequence). The CDR3 spells CASSSQGVGTEAFF. The CDR3 DNA sequence: TGTGCCAGCAGCTCACAGGGGGTCGGCACTGAAGCTTTCTTT.

V is TRBV7-7 and J is TRBJ1-2; tentative D call: TRBD1 (5 bases). This CDR3 region has 15 residues. V was trimmed by 0 bases and J by 4 bases, leaving 12 bases between them. Germline loops: CDR1 SSHAT, CDR2 FNYEAQ (reference sequence). This CDR3 reads CASSLASRDGYGYTF. Written as DNA, the CDR3 is TGTGCCAGCAGCTTAGCGTCCCGGGACGGCTATGGCTACACCTTC.

The gene calls are TRBV2 and TRBJ1-3; D gene uncertain. Deletions cut 5 bases from V and 6 bases from J, with 5 bases between. The CDR3 has 11 residues. CDR1 and CDR2 from the germline V gene are SNHLY and FYNNEI. CDR3 amino acids: CASSLENTIYF. The DNA of the CDR3 is TGTGCCAGCAGTCTTGAAAACACCATATATTTT.

This clone was detected only once. This chain connects TRBV19 to TRBJ2-1, with 7 positions matching TRBD1. Germline trimming cut 4 bases from V and 8 bases from J; bases unmatched to any gene: 8. Germline V gene lookup returns CDR1 LNHDA and CDR2 SQIVND (reference sequence). There are 14 residues in the CDR3. This chain's CDR3 is CASSRGAQGYEQFF. For the CDR3, the DNA is TGTGCCAGTAGTAGAGGGGCACAGGGGTATGAGCAGTTCTTC.

The V gene is TRBV18, the J gene TRBJ2-5, with D unresolved. The CDR3 is 13 residues long. Looked up from germline, CDR1 is KGHSH and CDR2 is LQKENI. Trimming left V 4 bases short and J 5 bases short, with 11 bases between. The CDR3, as DNA: TGTGCCAGCTCACTAGACGTCGTCGAGACCCAGTACTTC. Translation: CASSLDVVETQYF.

In the case of this clone: The same CDR3 arises from other DNA sequences in this sample as well. The chain links TRBV5-6 to TRBJ2-7; unclear D gene. Germline V gene data show CDR1 as SGHDT and CDR2 as YYEEEE. V lost 0 bases to trimming and J lost 3 bases, with 13 bases between them. CDR3 size: 15 residues. The CDR3 region is CASSLGAGPYYEQYF. As DNA, the CDR3 is TGTGCCAGCAGCTTGGGGGCCGGCCCTTACTACGAGCAGTACTTC.

The chain carries TRBV9 and TRBJ2-1, with 10 bases identical to TRBD2. This CDR3 has 16 residues. V trimming: 3 bases; J trimming: 1 base; junction bases outside the gene matches: 4. Germline V lookup: CDR1 SGDLS, CDR2 YYNGEE. This CDR3 is CASSGTSGDSYNEQFF. Written as DNA, the CDR3 is TGTGCCAGCAGCGGAACTAGCGGGGATTCCTACAATGAGCAGTTCTTC.

The chain uses TRBV29-1 and TRBJ2-3; D might be TRBD1 or TRBD2, each matching 5 bases. CDR1 is SQVTM and CDR2 is ANQGSEA in the germline V gene. There are 14 residues in the CDR3. V was shortened by 3 bases and J by 3 bases, with 13 bases between the two germline ends. CDR3 in DNA: TGCAGCGTTGATGTCGGGACCCTAACAGATACGCAGTATTTT. Encoded protein: CSVDVGTLTDTQYF.

This clone was seen once. The chain has TRBV2 and TRBJ1-2; D may be TRBD1 (6 bases). This CDR3 comprises 12 residues. The germline gives CDR1 SNHLY, CDR2 FYNNEI. Trimming left V 5 bases short and J 6 bases short, with 10 bases between. CDR3 region: CASSRDIDGYTF. In nucleotides, the CDR3 is TGTGCCAGCAGTCGGGACATTGATGGCTACACCTTC. Combining the CDR3 with reference TRBV2 and TRBJ1-2 gives the whole variable domain EPEVTQTPSHQVTQMGQEVILRCVPISNHLYFYWYRQILGQKVEFLVSFYNNEISEKSEIFDDQFSVERPDGSNFTLKIRSTKLEDSAMYFCASSRDIDGYTFGSGTRLTVV.

CDR3 nucleotide sequence: TGCAGCGTTCGGACAGATTACTACGAGCAGTACTTC. Translation gives CSVRTDYYEQYF. The chain is built from TRBV29-1 and TRBJ2-7; D might be TRBD1 (6 bases). Germline CDR1 and CDR2: SQVTM and ANQGSEA. Trimming took 5 bases from V and 3 from J, leaving 11 bases between them. The CDR3 runs 12 residues.

This chain links TRBV28 with TRBJ2-7; 10 bases fit TRBD1. This CDR3 is built from 15 residues. Germline CDR1 is MDHEN and CDR2 is SYDVKM. J was trimmed by 2 bases and V by 6 bases; bases with no gene match: 7. CDR3 nucleotide sequence: TGTGCCAGCAGATACGGACAGGGGGTGACCTACGAGCAGTACTTC. Amino acid sequence: CASRYGQGVTYEQYF.

The chain links TRBV6-4 to TRBJ2-3, with TRBD2 matching 12 bases. The ends lost 4 bases at V and 2 bases at J; junction bases unmatched: 4. Germline V gives CDR1 MRHNA, CDR2 SNTAGT. The CDR3 runs 16 residues. The CDR3 region is CASSAGLAGNTDTQYF. The DNA for the CDR3 is TGTGCCAGCAGTGCCGGACTAGCGGGAAACACAGATACGCAGTATTTT.